This T cell receptor (beta chain) was found in a study of shared clonotypes between healthy human individuals. About the study: Serving as donors were two women and a few men, whose ages spanned 18 to 49. Study-wide results and caveats: Incomplete sequencing of sorted subsets was indicated by rarefaction despite large depth. Generation probability values for non-shared clonotypes were lower than those for clonotypes shared by all four donors. Tissue TCR repertoires likely differ from these blood-only repertoires.

The CDR3 sequence is 15 residues long. Trimming pared 5 bases from V and 4 bases from J, leaving 17 bases between. Germline values: CDR1 LNHDA, CDR2 SQIVND (reference sequence). Sequenced by immunoSEQ multiplex PCR; TCRdb stores in-frame clones only, minus some. The sample records about 380,000 clones, 96% being singletons. As for this clone: Its antigen is currently unknown.

Sequencing was carried out using memory CD8+ T cells sorted from blood. The subset: CD45RO+ cells pooled with CCR7-negative TemRA cells. This rearrangement joins TRBV19 to TRBJ1-2; perhaps TRBD1 as D (5 bases). This clonotype originated in a man aged 25-45 years in good health. The CDR3 loop is CASSPTVPGRYGYTF. The CDR3 nucleotides are TGTGCCAGTAGTCCCACAGTTCCGGGGCGCTATGGCTACACCTTC.